What follows describes a single T cell receptor beta chain. The antigen is not known. This entry belongs to a study of T cell responses to AZD1222 COVID-19 vaccine. Study-level results: Spike-specific TCR repertoires showed rising breadth and depth after two AZD1222 doses. Reportedly, nearly half of unique spike TCRs recognized epitopes outside B.1.351/B.1.1.7 mutations.

The repertoire was sequenced with immunoSEQ multiplex PCR; TCRdb's copy has only in-frame clones and lacks some. The sample yields approximately 140,000 clones, 80% to 95% seen once. The specimen comprised peripheral blood, sampled 28 days after the second AZD1222 dose. This TCR was recovered from an adult who received the AZD1222 COVID-19 vaccine.

In nucleotides, the CDR3 is TGTGCCAGCAGCCAGACCGGGACAGGGGTCGAGCAGTACTTC. Translation gives CASSQTGTGVEQYF. The gene calls are TRBV14 and TRBJ2-7; 10 bases fit TRBD1. The CDR3 totals 14 residues. In germline, CDR1 is SGHDN, CDR2 FVKESK. The J segment lost 6 bases and the V segment lost 3 bases, leaving 5 bases of the junction unmatched.